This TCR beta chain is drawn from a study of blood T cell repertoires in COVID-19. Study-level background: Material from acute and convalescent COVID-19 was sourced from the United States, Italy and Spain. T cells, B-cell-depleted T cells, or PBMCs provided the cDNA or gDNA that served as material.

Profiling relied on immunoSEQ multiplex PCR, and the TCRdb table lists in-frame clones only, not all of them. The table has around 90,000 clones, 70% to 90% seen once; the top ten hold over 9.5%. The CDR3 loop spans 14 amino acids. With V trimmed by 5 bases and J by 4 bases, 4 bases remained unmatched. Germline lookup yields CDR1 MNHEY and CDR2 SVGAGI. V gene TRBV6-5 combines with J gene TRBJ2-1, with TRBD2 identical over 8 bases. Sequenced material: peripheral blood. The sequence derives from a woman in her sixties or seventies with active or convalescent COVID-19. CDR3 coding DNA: TGTGCCAGCAGTACTAGCGGAATTTACAATGAGCAGTTCTTC. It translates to CASSTSGIYNEQFF.